Each of the 19 T cell receptor beta chains below was sequenced from the same sample in a study of T cell repertoires in cytomegalovirus infection. These receptors lack a known antigen. TCRdb reprocessed the reads with MiXCR, giving one entry per CDR3 protein. The table includes roughly 990,000 distinct CDR3 sequences, more than 25% detected once. The input for sequencing was cultured CD8+ T cells from PBMCs, taken from culture after CMV antigen stimulation. The receptors shown here come from a human donor in good health (CMV status not recorded). Some clones in this sample may be carry-over from other donors' samples.

The rearrangement links TRBV5-1 to TRBJ2-1; 8 bases are a match to TRBD2. There are 14 residues in the CDR3. Germline loops: CDR1 SGHRS, CDR2 YFSETQ. Unmatched junction bases numbered 7, after V lost 4 bases and J lost 7 bases. The CDR3 region is CASSPRSGGNEQFF. DNA for the CDR3: TGCGCCAGCAGCCCTAGGTCGGGGGGGAATGAGCAGTTCTTC.

The rearrangement links TRBV7-6 to TRBJ2-3; either TRBD1 or TRBD2 may fit D (5 bases each). This CDR3 is 17 amino acids long. Germline assignment: CDR1 SGHVS and CDR2 FNYEAQ. The V end lost 1 base, the J end lost 9 bases, and 23 bases lay between the germline ends. Here the CDR3 DNA reads TGTGCCAGCAGCTTAGTGGCCGTAGTGGGGGTCCTTGGGACGCAGTATTTT. This encodes CASSLVAVVGVLGTQYF.

This clonotype has ten or more counts. V is TRBV25-1 and J is TRBJ1-1; 11 positions match TRBD1. This CDR3 comprises 16 residues. Germline trimming cut 4 bases from V and 0 bases from J; bases unmatched to any gene: 4. The germline gives CDR1 MGHDK, CDR2 SYGVNS. The CDR3 sequence: CASSAGQGDVNTEAFF. The CDR3 nucleotides read TGTGCCAGCAGTGCGGGACAGGGGGACGTGAACACTGAAGCTTTCTTT.

CDR3 nucleotides: TGCAGCGTTGTAAAACTGAACTACGAGCAGTACTTC. Its translation is CSVVKLNYEQYF. The chain joins TRBV29-1 to TRBJ2-7; no reliable D call. The CDR3 loop spans 12 amino acids. The germline CDR1 and CDR2 sequences are SQVTM and ANQGSEA. The V gene lost 4 bases and the J gene lost 3 bases, with 10 bases spanning the gap.

The chain carries TRBV5-5 and TRBJ2-7; D call uncertain. Germline CDR1 is SGHKS and CDR2 is YYEKEE (reference sequence). Trimming took 0 bases from V and 2 from J, leaving 6 bases between them. The CDR3 runs 13 residues. CDR3 coding DNA: TGTGCCAGCAGCTTGGGCAGCCCCTACGAGCAGTACGTC. Its translation is CASSLGSPYEQYV.

In its sample, this clonotype was seen a few times. The chain employs TRBV4-1 and TRBJ2-3; 10 bases fit TRBD2. CDR3 length: 18 amino acids. V dropped 0 bases and J dropped 1; count of bases not matched to a gene: 7. Per the germline V gene, CDR1 is MGHRA and CDR2 is YSYEKL. CDR3 loop: CASSQDLAGAVGTDTQYF. CDR3 DNA: TGCGCCAGCAGCCAAGATCTAGCGGGGGCCGTGGGCACAGATACGCAGTATTTT.

The chain recombines TRBV4-2 with TRBJ2-2; the D is unclear. Trimming stripped 1 base from V and 0 bases from J, with 18 bases between. CDR3 length: 19 amino acids. The germline gives CDR1 LGHNA, CDR2 YNFKEQ. The CDR3 DNA sequence: TGTGCCAGCAGCCAAGTAGGTCCCCCCCCAGACGCGAACACCGGGGAGCTGTTTTTT. As protein: CASSQVGPPPDANTGELFF.

The chain uses TRBV20-1 and TRBJ1-2; the D gene is possibly TRBD1 (5 bases). The germline gives CDR1 DFQATT, CDR2 SNEGSKA (reference sequence). The CDR3 spans 13 residues. Trimming removed 3 bases from V and 5 bases from J, with 13 bases in between. CDR3: CSASHDRGYGYTF. CDR3 DNA: TGCAGTGCTAGTCACGACAGAGGATATGGCTACACCTTC.

This clonotype was seen ten or more times. The V and J genes are TRBV4-1 and TRBJ1-5; D is possibly TRBD1 (5 bases). Trimming took off 1 base at V and 2 bases at J, with 9 bases between the two ends. There are 15 residues in the CDR3. Germline loops: CDR1 MGHRA, CDR2 YSYEKL. In DNA form, the CDR3 reads TGCGCCAGCAGCCAAGGGGTAGGGGGCAATCAGCCCCAGCATTTT. As protein: CASSQGVGGNQPQHF.

This clonotype occurred once. The chain combines TRBV28 with TRBJ2-5, with unresolved D. V was trimmed by 0 bases and J by 5 bases, leaving 7 bases between them. There are 13 residues in the CDR3. In germline, CDR1 is MDHEN, CDR2 SYDVKM. As DNA, the CDR3 is TGTGCCAGCAGTTTATGGGTGGGGGAGACCCAGTACTTC. Translation: CASSLWVGETQYF.

The chain joins TRBV14 to TRBJ2-7; 7 nucleotides line up with TRBD1. Germline CDR1 reads SGHDN; CDR2 reads FVKESK. The CDR3 loop spans 14 amino acids. V lost 4 bases, J lost 7 bases, and 10 bases stayed unmatched. The CDR3 DNA follows: TGTGCCAGCAGCCCAATCGGGACAGCCGCTGAGCAGTACTTC. Amino acid sequence: CASSPIGTAAEQYF.

J is TRBJ2-3 and V is TRBV11-3; 12 nucleotides match TRBD2. The CDR3 sequence is 17 residues long. CDR1 is SGHNT and CDR2 is YENEEA in the germline V gene. The ends lost 4 bases at V and 4 bases at J; junction bases unmatched: 9. CDR3 nucleotides: TGTGCCAGCAGCTCTGGCAGCGGACTAGCGGGGCCAGATACGCAGTATTTT. Amino acids: CASSSGSGLAGPDTQYF.

The J gene is TRBJ2-6, the V gene TRBV6-6; a weak D match, TRBD2 (6 bases). V gave up 7 bases and J gave up 2 bases, with 21 bases separating them. The CDR3 totals 18 residues. CDR1 is MNHNY and CDR2 is SVGAGI in the germline V gene (reference sequence). CDR3 sequence: CASMFLRREGAGANVLTF. In nucleotides, the CDR3 is TGTGCCAGCATGTTTTTGCGGAGGGAAGGAGCTGGGGCCAACGTCCTGACTTTC.

The rearrangement joins TRBV20-1 to TRBJ1-5; perhaps TRBD1 as D (5 bases). The CDR3 has 19 amino acids. The germline gives CDR1 DFQATT, CDR2 SNEGSKA (reference sequence). With 0 bases removed from V and 3 bases from J, the gap between germline ends came to 24 bases. The CDR3 DNA is TGCAGTGCTAGAGACCCCATCCGGGACGGCCAACCCCTCAATCAGCCCCAGCATTTT. Translation gives CSARDPIRDGQPLNQPQHF.

This chain's CDR3 is CASSTGTSGGLLLNEQFF. CDR3 in DNA: TGTGCCAGCAGTACCGGGACTAGCGGGGGATTACTACTTAATGAGCAGTTCTTC. This chain joins TRBV12-3 or TRBV12-4 and TRBJ2-1, with 14 bases aligning to TRBD2. CDR3 size: 18 residues. Germline trimming cut 5 bases from V and 7 bases from J; bases unmatched to any gene: 13.

The chain joins TRBV7-6 to TRBJ2-5, with 9 bases lining up with TRBD2. The V gene end was trimmed by 4 bases and the J gene end by 2 bases; junction bases not matched to a gene: 5. The CDR3 extends over 15 amino acids. CDR1 is SGHVS, CDR2 FNYEAQ, per germline. The CDR3 region is CASSSLAGAQETQYF. In nucleotides, the CDR3 is TGTGCCAGCAGCTCCTTAGCGGGAGCTCAAGAGACCCAGTACTTC.

The V gene is TRBV7-3, the J gene TRBJ2-2, with TRBD1 matching over 7 bases. V was pared by 5 bases and J by 4 bases, with 7 bases of the junction left unmatched. CDR1 is SGHTA, CDR2 FQGTGA, per germline. The CDR3 covers 15 residues. The CDR3: CASSPRDRSTGELFF. In nucleotides, the CDR3 is TGTGCCAGCAGCCCTAGGGACAGAAGCACCGGGGAGCTGTTTTTT.

This clonotype was counted between two and nine times. The rearrangement uses TRBV3-1 and TRBJ2-7; the D is unclear. Between the trimmed V and J ends, which lost 4 bases and 3 bases, there was a span of 13 bases. Germline V gene lookup returns CDR1 LGHDT and CDR2 YNNKEL (reference sequence). The CDR3 covers 14 residues. This CDR3 is CASSPTPGFYEQYV. For the CDR3, the DNA is TGTGCCAGCAGCCCGACCCCTGGCTTCTACGAGCAGTACGTC.

CDR3 sequence (DNA): TGTGCCAGCAGTGAACCTCCCCTGCTCGGGGGCGATCAGCCCCAGCATTTT. This encodes CASSEPPLLGGDQPQHF. The V gene is TRBV6-1, the J gene TRBJ1-5, with D maybe TRBD1 (6 bases). V was trimmed by 2 bases and J by 5 bases, leaving 19 bases between them. CDR1 is MNHNS and CDR2 is SASEGT in the germline V gene. The CDR3 contains 17 residues.